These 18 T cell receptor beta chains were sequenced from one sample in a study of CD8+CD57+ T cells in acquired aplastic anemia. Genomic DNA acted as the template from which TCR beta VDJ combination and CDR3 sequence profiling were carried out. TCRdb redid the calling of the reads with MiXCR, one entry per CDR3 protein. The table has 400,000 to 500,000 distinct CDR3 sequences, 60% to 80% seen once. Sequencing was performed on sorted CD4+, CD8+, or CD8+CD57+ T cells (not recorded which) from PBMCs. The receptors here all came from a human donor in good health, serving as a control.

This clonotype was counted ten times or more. The CDR3 loop reads CSAGRRQRDQPQHF. Here the CDR3 DNA reads TGCAGTGCTGGACGAAGACAGAGAGATCAGCCCCAGCATTTT. The rearrangement uses TRBV20-1 and TRBJ1-5, with D possibly matching TRBD1 (5 bases). The CDR3 extends over 14 amino acids. The germline V gene has CDR1 DFQATT and CDR2 SNEGSKA (reference sequence). Trimming took 5 bases from V and 5 from J, leaving 16 bases between them.

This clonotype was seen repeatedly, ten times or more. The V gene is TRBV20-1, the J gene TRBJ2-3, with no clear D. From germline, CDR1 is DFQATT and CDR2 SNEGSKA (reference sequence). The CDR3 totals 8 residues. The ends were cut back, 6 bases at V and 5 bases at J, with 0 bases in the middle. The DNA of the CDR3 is TGCAGTGCAGATACGCAGTATTTT. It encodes CSADTQYF.

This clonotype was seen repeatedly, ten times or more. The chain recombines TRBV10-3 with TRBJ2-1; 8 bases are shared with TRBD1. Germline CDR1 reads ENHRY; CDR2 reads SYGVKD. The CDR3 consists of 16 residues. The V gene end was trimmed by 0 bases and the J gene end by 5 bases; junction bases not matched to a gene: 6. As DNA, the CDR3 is TGTGCCATCAGTGAGTCGACTAGGACAGGGAACAATGAGCAGTTCTTC. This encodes CAISESTRTGNNEQFF.

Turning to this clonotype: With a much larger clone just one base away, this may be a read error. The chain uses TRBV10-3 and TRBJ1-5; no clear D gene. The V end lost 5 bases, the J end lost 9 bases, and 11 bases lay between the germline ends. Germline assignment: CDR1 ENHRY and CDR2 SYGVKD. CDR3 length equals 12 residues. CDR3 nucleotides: TGTGCCATCAGTTACTCGCGTGGGCCCCAGCATTTT. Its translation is CAISYSRGPQHF.

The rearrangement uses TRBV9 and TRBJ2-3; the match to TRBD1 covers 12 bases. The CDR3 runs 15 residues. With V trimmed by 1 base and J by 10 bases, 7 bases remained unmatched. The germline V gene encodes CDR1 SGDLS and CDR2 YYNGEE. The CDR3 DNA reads TGTGCCAGCAGCGTAAGGGACAGGGGGCCCTACGCGCAGTATTTT. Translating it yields CASSVRDRGPYAQYF.

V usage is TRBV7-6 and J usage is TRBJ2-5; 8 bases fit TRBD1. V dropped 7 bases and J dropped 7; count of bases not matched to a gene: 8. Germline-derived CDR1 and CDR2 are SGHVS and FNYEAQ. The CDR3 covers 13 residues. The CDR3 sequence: CASTRRGPVTQYF. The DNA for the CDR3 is TGTGCCAGCACCCGCAGGGGGCCAGTGACCCAGTACTTC.

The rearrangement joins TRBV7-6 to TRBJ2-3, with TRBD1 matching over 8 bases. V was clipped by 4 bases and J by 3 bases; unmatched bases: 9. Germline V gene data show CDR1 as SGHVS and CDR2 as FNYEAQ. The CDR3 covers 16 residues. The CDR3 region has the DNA TGTGCCAGCAGCTCAGACAGGGGTGGTAGGACAGATACGCAGTATTTT. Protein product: CASSSDRGGRTDTQYF.

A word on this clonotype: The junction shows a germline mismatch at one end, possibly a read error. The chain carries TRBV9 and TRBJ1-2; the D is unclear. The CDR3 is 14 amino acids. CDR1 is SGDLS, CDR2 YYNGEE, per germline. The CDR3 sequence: CASSLSAGENGNTF. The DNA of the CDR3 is TGTGCCAGCAGCTTATCGGCAGGTGAAAATGGCAACACCTTC.

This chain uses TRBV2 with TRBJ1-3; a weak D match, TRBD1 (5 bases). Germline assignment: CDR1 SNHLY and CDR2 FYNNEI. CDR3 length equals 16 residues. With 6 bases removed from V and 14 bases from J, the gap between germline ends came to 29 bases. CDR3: CASSLPGGISGEPLYF. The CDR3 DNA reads TGTGCCAGCAGCCTGCCTGGGGGGATCTCTGGGGAGCCCTTATATTTT.

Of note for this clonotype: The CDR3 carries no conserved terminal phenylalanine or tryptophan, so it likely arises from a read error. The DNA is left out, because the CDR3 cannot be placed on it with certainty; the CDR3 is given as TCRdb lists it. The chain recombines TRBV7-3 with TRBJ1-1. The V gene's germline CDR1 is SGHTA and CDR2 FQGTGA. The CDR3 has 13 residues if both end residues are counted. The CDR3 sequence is CASSPGPTGHSGY.

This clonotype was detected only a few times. The CDR3 nucleotides are TGTGCCAGCAGTGACCCAGGGGGTAGGGACACTGAAGCTTTCTTT. Its protein is CASSDPGGRDTEAFF. This sequence joins TRBV6-1 and TRBJ1-1; 7 bases are a match to TRBD1. Germline CDR1 reads MNHNS; CDR2 reads SASEGT. Trimming took 3 bases from V and 3 from J; bases not matched to a gene: 7. The CDR3 is 15 residues long.

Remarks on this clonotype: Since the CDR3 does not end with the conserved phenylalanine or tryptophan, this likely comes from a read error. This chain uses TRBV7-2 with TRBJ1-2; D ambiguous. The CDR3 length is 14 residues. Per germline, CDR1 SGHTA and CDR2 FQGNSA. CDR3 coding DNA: TGCGCCAGCAGCCAAGTGAGCTACAACTATGGCTACACCCTC. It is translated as CASSQVSYNYGYTL.

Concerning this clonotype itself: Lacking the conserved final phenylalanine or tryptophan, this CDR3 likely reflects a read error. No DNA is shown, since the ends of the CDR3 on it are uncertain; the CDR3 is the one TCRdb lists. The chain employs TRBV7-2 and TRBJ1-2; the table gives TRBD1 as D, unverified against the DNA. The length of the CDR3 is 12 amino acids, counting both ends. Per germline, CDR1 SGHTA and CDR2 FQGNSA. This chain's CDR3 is CASSLEGERPTI.

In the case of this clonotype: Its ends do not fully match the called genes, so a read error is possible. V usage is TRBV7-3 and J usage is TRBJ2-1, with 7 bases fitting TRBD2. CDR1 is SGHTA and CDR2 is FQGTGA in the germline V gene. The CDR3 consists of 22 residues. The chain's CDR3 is CDSSIRLGSRVGMGGGYNEQFF. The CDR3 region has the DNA TGTGACAGCAGCATACGTCTCGGCAGCAGGGTAGGTATGGGCGGGGGTTACAATGAGCAGTTCTTC.

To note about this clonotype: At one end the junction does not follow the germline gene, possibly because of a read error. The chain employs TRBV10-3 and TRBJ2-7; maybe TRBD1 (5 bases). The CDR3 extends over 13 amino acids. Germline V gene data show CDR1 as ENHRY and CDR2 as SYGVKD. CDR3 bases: TGTGCCGTCAGGGTCGGACGGGCCTACGGGCAGTACTTC. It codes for CAVRVGRAYGQYF.

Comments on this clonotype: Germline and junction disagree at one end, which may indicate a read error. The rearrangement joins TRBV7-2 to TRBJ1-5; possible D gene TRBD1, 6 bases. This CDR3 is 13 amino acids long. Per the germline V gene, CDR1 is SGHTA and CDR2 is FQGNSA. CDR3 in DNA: TGTGCCAGCAGCTCCCGTTTTCAGGGACACGATCACTTT. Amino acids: CASSSRFQGHDHF.

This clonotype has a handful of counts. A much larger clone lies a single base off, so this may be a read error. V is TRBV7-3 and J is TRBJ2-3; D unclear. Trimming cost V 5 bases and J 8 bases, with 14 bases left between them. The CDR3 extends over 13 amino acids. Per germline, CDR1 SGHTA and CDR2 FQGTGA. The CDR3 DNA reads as TGTGCCAGCAGCCTTCAACCCTCAGGTACGCAGTATTTT. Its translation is CASSLQPSGTQYF. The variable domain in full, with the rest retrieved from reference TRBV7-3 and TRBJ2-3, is GAGVSQTPSNKVTEKGKYVELRCDPISGHTALYWYRQSLGQGPEFLIYFQGTGAADDSGLPNDRFFAVRPEGSVSTLKIQRTERGDSAVYLCASSLQPSGTQYFGPGTRLTVL.

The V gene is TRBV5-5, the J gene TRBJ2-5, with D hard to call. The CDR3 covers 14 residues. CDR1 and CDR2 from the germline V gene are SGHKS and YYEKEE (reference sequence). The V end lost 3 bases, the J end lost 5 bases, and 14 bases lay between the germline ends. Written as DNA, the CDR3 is TGTGCCAGCAGCTCCAATACGGATGGGGAGACCCAGTACTTC. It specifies CASSSNTDGETQYF.